What follows are 10 T cell receptor beta chains derived from one specimen sequenced in a study of cytomegalovirus exposure and HLA in healthy donors. PCR used 60 Vbeta primers and 13 Jbeta primers. Libraries were prepared by immunoSEQ multiplex PCR; TCRdb keeps only in-frame clonotypes and omits some of them. The repertoire holds roughly 200,000 clones, with roughly 90% as singletons. The sequenced sample consisted of PBMCs. The receptor set was obtained from a boy under 10 years old in good health and CMV-seronegative.

The chain employs TRBV20-1 and TRBJ1-1; D might be TRBD1 (5 bases). Trimming left V 5 bases short and J 4 bases short, with 8 bases between. There are 11 residues in the CDR3. Germline-derived CDR1 and CDR2 are DFQATT and SNEGSKA (reference sequence). CDR3 residues: CSAPRGTEAFF. The CDR3 region has the DNA TGCAGTGCTCCAAGGGGCACTGAAGCTTTCTTT.

The gene calls are TRBV9 and TRBJ2-2, with no clear D. Germline V gene sequence: CDR1 SGDLS, CDR2 YYNGEE. The CDR3 runs 14 residues. V lost 0 bases, J lost 7 bases, and 10 bases lay in between. The CDR3 spells CASSVDNGYGELFF. The CDR3 bases are TGTGCCAGCAGCGTAGATAACGGGTACGGGGAGCTGTTTTTT.

The V gene is TRBV10-3, the J gene TRBJ2-7, with 7 bases lining up with TRBD2. With 10 bases clipped from V and 7 bases from J, the junction kept 16 bases outside the gene matches. The CDR3 sequence is 14 residues long. Per the germline V gene, CDR1 is ENHRY and CDR2 is SYGVKD. The CDR3: CATTLGRDLEEQYF. CDR3 bases: TGTGCCACTACCCTGGGGAGGGATCTTGAGGAGCAGTACTTC.

The CDR3 loop reads CASSPMDILDTEAFF. The CDR3 bases are TGTGCCAGCTCACCAATGGACATCCTGGACACTGAAGCTTTCTTT. This chain links TRBV18 with TRBJ1-1, with D tentatively TRBD1 (5 bases). V was pared by 2 bases and J by 3 bases, with 13 bases between. Germline V gene sequence: CDR1 KGHSH, CDR2 LQKENI. The CDR3 has 15 residues.

This rearrangement joins TRBV6-6 to TRBJ1-4; tentative D call: TRBD1 (5 bases). The CDR3 is 16 residues long. Germline CDR1 and CDR2: MNHNY and SVGAGI (reference sequence). The germline V and J ends were trimmed by 6 bases and 0 bases, with 14 bases remaining between them. CDR3 sequence: CASRIRGSATNEKLFF. The CDR3 DNA reads TGTGCCAGCAGAATTCGGGGGAGCGCAACTAATGAAAAACTGTTTTTT.

The chain carries TRBV14 and TRBJ2-4, with unresolved D. This CDR3 region has 17 residues. Germline CDR1 and CDR2: SGHDN and FVKESK. V lost 5 bases and J 3 bases, leaving 20 bases between the germline ends. The CDR3 here is CASSALTDRQGKNIQYF. The CDR3, as DNA: TGTGCCAGCAGCGCTCTGACGGATAGACAAGGCAAAAACATTCAGTACTTC.

The V and J genes are TRBV7-9 and TRBJ2-1; TRBD2 matches 14 bases. The germline CDR1 and CDR2 sequences are SEHNR and FQNEAQ (reference sequence). Trimming removed 5 bases from V and 3 bases from J; junction bases left unmatched: 12. This CDR3 spans 19 amino acids. The CDR3 region has the DNA TGTGCCAGCAGCCCCAGCAGGACTAGCGGGGGGAGGGTCTACAATGAGCAGTTCTTC. Protein product: CASSPSRTSGGRVYNEQFF.

Here the CDR3 reads CASSFQGNYNEQFF. The CDR3 DNA is TGTGCCAGCAGTTTCCAGGGAAATTACAATGAGCAGTTCTTC. J is TRBJ2-1 and V is TRBV27, with D perhaps TRBD1 (5 bases). V gave up 3 bases and J gave up 4 bases, with 10 bases separating them. This CDR3 spans 14 amino acids. Germline V gene sequence: CDR1 MNHEY, CDR2 SMNVEV (reference sequence).

The rearrangement joins TRBV30 to TRBJ1-1; 7 bases fit TRBD1. Unmatched junction bases numbered 5, after V lost 4 bases and J lost 3 bases. Germline V gives CDR1 GTSNPN, CDR2 SVGIG (reference sequence). The CDR3 sequence is 13 residues long. The CDR3 nucleotides read TGTGCCTGGAAAGGGGGCCTGGACACTGAAGCTTTCTTT. Protein product: CAWKGGLDTEAFF.

V usage is TRBV30 and J usage is TRBJ2-3; D perhaps matches TRBD2 (6 bases). The V end lost 0 bases, the J end lost 4 bases, and 11 bases lay between the germline ends. This CDR3 region has 14 residues. Germline CDR1 GTSNPN, CDR2 SVGIG (reference sequence). In DNA form, the CDR3 reads TGTGCCTGGAGTGTACCTCGACTAGCAGATACGCAGTATTTT. It yields the protein CAWSVPRLADTQYF. The complete variable domain, with remaining parts taken from reference TRBV30 and TRBJ2-3, reads SQTIHQWPATLVQPVGSPLSLECTVEGTSNPNLYWYRQAAGRGLQLLFYSVGIGQISSEVPQNLSASRPQDRQFILSSKKLLLSDSGFYLCAWSVPRLADTQYFGPGTRLTVL.